The clone carrying this T cell receptor beta chain was counted once. This specimen comes from a study of T cells in Graves' hyperthyroidism and ophthalmopathy. Amplified regions were TCR beta CDR3 sequences from RNA transcripts. HTBI primers were used for first-round RT-PCR of the TCR CDR3. TCRdb itself ran the multiplex PCR reads through MiXCR, one entry per CDR3 protein. The table lists some 800,000 distinct CDR3 sequences, approximately 40% of them singletons. The CDR3 sequence is 16 residues long. Germline assignment: CDR1 SGHAT and CDR2 FQNNGV. V lost 4 bases, J lost 2 bases, and 12 bases lay in between.

The specimen sequenced was blood. This rearrangement joins TRBV11-2 to TRBJ1-6, with a tentative D call TRBD1 (5 bases). This TCR came from a man younger than 35 with Graves' hyperthyroidism. The DNA for the CDR3 is TGTGCCAGCAGCTCCTTGGACATGGCCTATAATTCACCCCTCCACTTT. Its protein product is CASSSLDMAYNSPLHF.